The T cell receptor (beta chain) described here comes from a study of neurological immune-mediated disorders. TCRdb re-called the 5' RACE reads with MiXCR, one entry per CDR3 protein. The sample gives about 59,000 distinct CDR3 sequences, 10% to 15% of which show up once; roughly 10% is in the top ten. This clonotype is labeled as medium-sized (0.01 to 0.1%). The unsorted libraries were prepared from 2 million PBMCs (stored at -80 C). The V gene's germline CDR1 is ENHRY and CDR2 SYGVKD. The ends lost 0 bases at V and 12 bases at J; junction bases unmatched: 10. The CDR3 spans 15 residues. Sequencing used PBMCs. This clonotype originated in a woman aged 55-69 years with HTLV-1-associated myelopathy (HAM/TSP). The rearrangement links TRBV10-3 to TRBJ1-5; 8 nucleotides line up with TRBD1. For the CDR3, the DNA is TGTGCCATCAGTGAGTCCCACGGACAGGGAAAGGGCCAGCATTTT. It yields the protein CAISESHGQGKGQHF.